Listed here is a single T cell receptor beta chain. The antigen remains undetermined. This sample was taken from a study of T cell responses to AZD1222 COVID-19 vaccine. Overall study results and limits: It should be noted that donors were predominantly white British and more often female, and clonal diversity was possibly underestimated. When two AZD1222 doses had been given, Spike-specific TCR breadth and depth rose.

The table came from immunoSEQ multiplex PCR; TCRdb's copy has only in-frame clones and leaves some out. The sample lists some 150,000 clones; 90% were seen once. Trimming left V 7 bases short and J 5 bases short, with 12 bases between. The CDR3 is 13 amino acids. The germline V gene has CDR1 LNHDA and CDR2 SQIVND (reference sequence). This clonotype was obtained from an adult who received the AZD1222 COVID-19 vaccine. This chain joins TRBV19 and TRBJ1-5; weak D call: TRBD1 (5 bases). The material was peripheral blood, obtained 28 days after the second AZD1222 dose. CDR3 coding DNA: TGTGCCAGTACTCCGGGGCCTTATCAGCCCCAGCATTTT. As protein: CASTPGPYQPQHF.